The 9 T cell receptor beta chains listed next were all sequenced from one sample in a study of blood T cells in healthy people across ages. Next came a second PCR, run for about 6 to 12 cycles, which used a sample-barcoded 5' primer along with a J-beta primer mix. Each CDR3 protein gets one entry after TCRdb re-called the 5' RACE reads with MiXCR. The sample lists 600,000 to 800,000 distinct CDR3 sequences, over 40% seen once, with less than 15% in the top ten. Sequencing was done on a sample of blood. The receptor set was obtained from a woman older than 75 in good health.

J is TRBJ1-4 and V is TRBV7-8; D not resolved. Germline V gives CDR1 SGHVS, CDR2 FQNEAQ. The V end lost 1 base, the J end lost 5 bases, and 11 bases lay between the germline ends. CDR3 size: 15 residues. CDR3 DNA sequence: TGTGCCAGCAGCTTAGGGCGCAGCCTGAATGAAAAACTGTTTTTT. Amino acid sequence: CASSLGRSLNEKLFF.

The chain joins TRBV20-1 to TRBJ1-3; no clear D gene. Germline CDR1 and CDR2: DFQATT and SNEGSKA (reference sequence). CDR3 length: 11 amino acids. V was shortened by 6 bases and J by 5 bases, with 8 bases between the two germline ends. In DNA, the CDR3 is TGCAGTGCCCCGGGGAGAAACACCATATATTTT. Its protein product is CSAPGRNTIYF.

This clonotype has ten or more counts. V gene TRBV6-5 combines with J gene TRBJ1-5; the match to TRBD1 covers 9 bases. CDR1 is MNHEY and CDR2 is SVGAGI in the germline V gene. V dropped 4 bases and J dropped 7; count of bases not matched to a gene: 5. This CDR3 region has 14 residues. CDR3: CASSFGQGRQPQHF. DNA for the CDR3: TGTGCCAGCAGTTTCGGACAGGGGAGGCAGCCCCAGCATTTT.

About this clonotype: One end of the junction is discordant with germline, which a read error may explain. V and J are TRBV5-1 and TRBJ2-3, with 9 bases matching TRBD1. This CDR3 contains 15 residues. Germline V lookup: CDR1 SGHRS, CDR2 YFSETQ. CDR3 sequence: CASSPDRGGTDMQYF. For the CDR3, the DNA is TGCGCCAGCAGCCCGGACAGGGGTGGAACAGATATGCAGTATTTT. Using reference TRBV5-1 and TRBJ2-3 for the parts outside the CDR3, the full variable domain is KAGVTQTPRYLIKTRGQQVTLSCSPISGHRSVSWYQQTPGQGLQFLFEYFSETQRNKGNFPGRFSGRQFSNSRSEMNVSTLELGDSALYLCASSPDRGGTDMQYFGPGTRLTVL.

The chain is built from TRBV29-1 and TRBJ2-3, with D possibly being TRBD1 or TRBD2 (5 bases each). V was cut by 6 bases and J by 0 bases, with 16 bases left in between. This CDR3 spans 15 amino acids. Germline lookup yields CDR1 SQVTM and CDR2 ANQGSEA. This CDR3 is CSVGRGESSTDTQYF. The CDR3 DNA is TGCAGCGTAGGTCGAGGGGAGTCTAGCACAGATACGCAGTATTTT.

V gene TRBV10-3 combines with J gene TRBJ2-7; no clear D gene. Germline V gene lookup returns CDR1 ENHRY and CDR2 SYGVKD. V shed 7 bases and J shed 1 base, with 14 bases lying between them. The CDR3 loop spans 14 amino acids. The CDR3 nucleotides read TGTGCCATCATGGAAGGGATTGGGTCCTACGAGCAGTACTTC. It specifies CAIMEGIGSYEQYF.

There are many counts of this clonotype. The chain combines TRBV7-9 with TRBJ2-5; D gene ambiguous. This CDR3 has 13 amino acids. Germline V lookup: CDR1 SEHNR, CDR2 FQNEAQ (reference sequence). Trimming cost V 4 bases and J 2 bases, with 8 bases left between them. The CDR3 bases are TGTGCCAGCAGCTCCAATCCGCAAGAGACCCAGTACTTC. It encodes CASSSNPQETQYF. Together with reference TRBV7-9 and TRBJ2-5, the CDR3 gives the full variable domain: DTGVSQNPRHKITKRGQNVTFRCDPISEHNRLYWYRQTLGQGPEFLTYFQNEAQLEKSRLLSDRFSAERPKGSFSTLEIQRTEQGDSAMYLCASSSNPQETQYFGPGTRLLVL.

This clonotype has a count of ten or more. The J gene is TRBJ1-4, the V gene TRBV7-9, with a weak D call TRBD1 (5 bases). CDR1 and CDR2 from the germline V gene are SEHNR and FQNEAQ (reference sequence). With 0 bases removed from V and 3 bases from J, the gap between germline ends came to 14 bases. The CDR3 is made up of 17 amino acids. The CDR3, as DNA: TGTGCCAGCAGCTTAGCGGCGGGGCTAGCGGCTAATGAAAAACTGTTTTTT. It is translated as CASSLAAGLAANEKLFF.

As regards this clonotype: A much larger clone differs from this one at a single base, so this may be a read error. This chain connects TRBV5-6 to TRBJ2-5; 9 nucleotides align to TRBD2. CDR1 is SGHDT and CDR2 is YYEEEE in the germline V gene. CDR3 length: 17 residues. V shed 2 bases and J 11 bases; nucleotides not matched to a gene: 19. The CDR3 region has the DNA TGTGCCAGCAGCTTCTTCGCCGGGACTAGCCTTAGGAATGAGCAGTACTTC. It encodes CASSFFAGTSLRNEQYF.